Listed below are T cell receptor beta chains from one sample, sequenced in a study of blood T cell repertoires in COVID-19. The repertoire was sequenced with immunoSEQ multiplex PCR; TCRdb's copy has only in-frame clones and lacks some. Seen here are tens of thousands of clones, 86% observed once, and the top ten hold about 4.4%. Sequenced material: peripheral blood. The receptors were gathered from a man aged 45-65 years with active COVID-19. CDR3s include the opening cysteine and the closing phenylalanine or tryptophan. Each record gives: D gene, J gene, clone size, CDR3 length, V gene, CDR3 DNA, CDR3 protein. D genes are given only for firm matches. The size entry is marked missing in some rows and otherwise reads once, few, many or a size class.

>.|TRBJ2-3|.|15|TRBV28
TGTGCCAGCAGTTTCTACTACCCCAGCACAGATACGCAGTATTTT
CASSFYYPSTDTQYF
>TRBD1|TRBJ1-5|.|15|TRBV6-1
TGTGCCAGCAGTGAAGGAGACAGGGGCAATCAGCCCCAGCATTTT
CASSEGDRGNQPQHF
>TRBD2|TRBJ2-3|.|15|TRBV7-2
TGTGCCAGCAGTTTCCAGCGGGGGGGCGTAGATACGCAGTATTTT
CASSFQRGGVDTQYF
>TRBD1|TRBJ2-2|.|13|TRBV12-3/TRBV12-4
TGTGCCAGCAACAGACAGGGGTCCGGGGAGCTGTTTTTT
CASNRQGSGELFF
>TRBD1|TRBJ1-4|.|14|TRBV9
TGTGCCAGCACCCGAGAGGGGGCTGGTGAAAAACTGTTTTTT
CASTREGAGEKLFF
>.|TRBJ1-4|.|17|TRBV30
TGTGCCTGGAGTGTACTCTATTCGGGGGGACGGCGTGAAAAACTGTTTTTT
CAWSVLYSGGRREKLFF
>TRBD2|TRBJ2-1|.|15|TRBV3-1/TRBV3-2
TGTGCCAGCAGCCCCACTAGCGGGGGCTACAATGAGCAGTTCTTC
CASSPTSGGYNEQFF
>TRBD2|TRBJ2-2|.|15|TRBV7-3
TGTGCCAGCAGGGCGACTAGCGGGAGGACCGGGGAGCTGTTTTTT
CASRATSGRTGELFF
>TRBD1|TRBJ1-2|.|11|TRBV5-5
TGTGCCAGCAGCTTGGACAGGGGCTTCACCTTC
CASSLDRGFTF
>.|TRBJ2-1|.|15|TRBV2
TGTGCCAGCACAAAACAGGAGAGCTCCTACAATGAGCAGTTCTTC
CASTKQESSYNEQFF
>.|TRBJ1-2|.|17|TRBV28
TGTGCCAGCAGTTTATGGCCGGGTCGGCAAGGGACTGATGGCTACACCTTC
CASSLWPGRQGTDGYTF
>TRBD1|TRBJ2-7|.|16|TRBV7-2
TGTGCCAGCAGCTTAGTAGGGACAGGGGGTACCTACGAGCAGTACTTC
CASSLVGTGGTYEQYF
>.|TRBJ2-3|once|15|TRBV2
TGTGCCAGCAGACCATGGGGGCAGAAAACAGATACGCAGTATTTT
CASRPWGQKTDTQYF
>.|TRBJ2-5|.|13|TRBV7-9
TGTGCCAGCAGCTTATTAGGAGAAGAGACCCAGTACTTC
CASSLLGEETQYF
>.|TRBJ2-7|.|13|TRBV29-1
TGCAGCGCTCTCCGGGACTCCGGGTACGAGCAGTACTTC
CSALRDSGYEQYF
>TRBD1|TRBJ2-1|.|18|TRBV4-1
TGCGCCAGCAGCCAAGTTTATACAATAGGGGGCGCAACCAATGAGCAGTTCTTC
CASSQVYTIGGATNEQFF
>.|TRBJ2-4|.|14|TRBV5-1
TGCGCCAGCAGCTTCCCGGACAAGTCCAACATTCAGTACTTC
CASSFPDKSNIQYF
>.|TRBJ2-7|.|12|TRBV12-3/TRBV12-4
TGTGCCAGCAGTCCCGGTCCCTACGAGCAGTACTTC
CASSPGPYEQYF
>TRBD1|TRBJ2-3|.|16|TRBV24-1
TGTGCCACCAGTGATTTGCCCACGACAGGGGTCGATACGCAGTATTTT
CATSDLPTTGVDTQYF
>TRBD1|TRBJ1-5|.|16|TRBV27
TGTGCCAGCAGTCCGATCTACAGGGGGCCGAATCAGCCCCAGCATTTT
CASSPIYRGPNQPQHF
>.|TRBJ1-4|.|14|TRBV25-1
TGTGCCAGCAGTGCAGCAGGGGAGGGGGGAAAACTGTTTTTT
CASSAAGEGGKLFF
>.|TRBJ1-5|.|15|TRBV29-1
TGCAGCGTGGTTACAGGGATTACGGGTAATCAGCCCCAGCATTTT
CSVVTGITGNQPQHF
>TRBD2|TRBJ2-7|.|15|TRBV6-5
TGTGCCAGCAGTTACTTGACTAGCGGGGCCCACGAGCAGTACTTC
CASSYLTSGAHEQYF
>TRBD1|TRBJ2-7|.|17|TRBV19
TGTGCCAGTAGTATGGATCTCACGACAGGGCCGATACGCGAGCAGTACTTC
CASSMDLTTGPIREQYF
>.|TRBJ2-7|.|15|TRBV7-2
TGTGCCAGCAGCTGGAGGGGGGGCGCATACTACGAGCAGTACTTC
CASSWRGGAYYEQYF
>TRBD2|TRBJ2-1|.|18|TRBV18
TGTGCCAGCTCATTGTATCGACTAGCGGGAGGCTCGGGGAATGAGCAGTTCTTC
CASSLYRLAGGSGNEQFF